This is a list of T cell receptor beta chains from one sample in a study of cytomegalovirus exposure and HLA in healthy donors. Assay used: immunoSEQ multiplex PCR; TCRdb lists only in-frame clones, some missing. The data show over 80,000 clones, roughly 74% seen once. Sequenced: PBMCs. The receptor set was obtained from a female donor in good health and CMV-seropositive. Each CDR3 is given with its conserved first and last residue. The D gene is left open where the match is weak. The listing skips clone size in some rows; elsewhere it reads once, few, many or a size class.

>TRBV6-1|TRBJ1-2|NA|NA
CASSDQVYGYTF
TGTGCCAGCAGTGACCAGGTCTATGGCTACACCTTC
>TRBV9|TRBJ2-5|NA|few
CASSVDEETQYF
TGTGCCAGCAGCGTAGATGAGGAGACCCAGTACTTC
>TRBV30|TRBJ1-4|NA|NA
CAWSDRQAPNEKLFF
TGTGCCTGGAGTGATCGCCAGGCTCCTAATGAAAAACTGTTTTTT
>TRBV10-3|TRBJ2-5|TRBD2|NA
CAIRPGLAQETQYF
TGTGCCATCAGGCCGGGACTAGCCCAAGAGACCCAGTACTTC
>TRBV27|TRBJ2-7|NA|NA
CASSLSVRAYEQYF
TGTGCCAGCAGTTTGAGCGTGAGAGCCTACGAGCAGTACTTC
>TRBV30|TRBJ1-2|TRBD1|NA
CAWSVDRVLGYTF
TGTGCCTGGAGTGTAGACAGGGTTTTAGGCTACACCTTC
>TRBV28|TRBJ2-7|TRBD1|NA
CASSKSTGAIYEQYF
TGTGCCAGCAGTAAAAGCACAGGGGCCATCTACGAGCAGTACTTC
>TRBV9|TRBJ1-1|NA|NA
CASSLDTNTEAFF
TGTGCCAGCAGCCTCGACACGAACACTGAAGCTTTCTTT
>TRBV10-2|TRBJ1-2|TRBD1|NA
CASSAEAGQGVYGYTF
TGCGCCAGCAGTGCGGAGGCGGGACAGGGGGTCTATGGCTACACCTTC
>TRBV7-6|TRBJ1-6|TRBD1|NA
CASKWAEGASSPLHF
TGTGCCAGCAAATGGGCAGAGGGGGCCAGTTCACCCCTCCACTTT
>TRBV7-2|TRBJ2-7|TRBD1|NA
CASSFRGGFSYEQYF
TGTGCCAGCAGCTTTCGAGGGGGCTTTTCCTACGAGCAGTACTTC
>TRBV28|TRBJ1-3|NA|few
CASSLGDSLNTIYF
TGTGCCAGCAGCCTCGGCGACAGCCTAAACACCATATATTTT
>TRBV28|TRBJ1-2|NA|NA
CASSPRSYGYTF
TGTGCCAGCAGCCCGAGGTCCTATGGCTACACCTTC
>TRBV30|TRBJ1-6|TRBD1|NA
CAWGTGRSSPLHF
TGTGCCTGGGGGACAGGGCGAAGTTCACCCCTCCACTTT
>TRBV28|TRBJ1-1|NA|NA
CASSIAENTEAFF
TGTGCCAGCAGCATAGCGGAGAACACTGAAGCTTTCTTT
>TRBV29-1|TRBJ2-5|TRBD1|NA
CSAGQAVQETQYF
TGCAGCGCCGGACAGGCGGTACAAGAGACCCAGTACTTC
>TRBV7-9|TRBJ1-1|TRBD1|NA
CASSYPGQRLNTEAFF
TGTGCCAGCAGCTACCCGGGACAGCGATTGAACACTGAAGCTTTCTTT